The entry below describes one T cell receptor (beta chain). The entry originates in a study of cytomegalovirus exposure and HLA in healthy donors. Overall study: One earlier analysis, a look at 180 million or so T cells, found 100 million to 130 million unique TCR beta sequences.

This CDR3 has 17 amino acids. PCR was performed using 60 Vbeta and 13 Jbeta primers. Generated by immunoSEQ multiplex PCR, the TCRdb table keeps only in-frame clones and is missing some. Among 250,000 to 350,000 clones listed, 86% were seen once. This TCR was sampled from a man in his forties or fifties in good health and CMV-seropositive. The V gene is TRBV21-1, the J gene TRBJ2-3; the D call in the table, TRBD1, was not verified against the DNA. TRBV21-1 is described as a pseudogene. Input material: PBMCs. This CDR3 is CASSNWGRADSTDTQYF. The CDR3 DNA is TGTGCCAGCAGCAATTGGGGGCGGGCGGATAGCACAGATACGCAGTATTTT.